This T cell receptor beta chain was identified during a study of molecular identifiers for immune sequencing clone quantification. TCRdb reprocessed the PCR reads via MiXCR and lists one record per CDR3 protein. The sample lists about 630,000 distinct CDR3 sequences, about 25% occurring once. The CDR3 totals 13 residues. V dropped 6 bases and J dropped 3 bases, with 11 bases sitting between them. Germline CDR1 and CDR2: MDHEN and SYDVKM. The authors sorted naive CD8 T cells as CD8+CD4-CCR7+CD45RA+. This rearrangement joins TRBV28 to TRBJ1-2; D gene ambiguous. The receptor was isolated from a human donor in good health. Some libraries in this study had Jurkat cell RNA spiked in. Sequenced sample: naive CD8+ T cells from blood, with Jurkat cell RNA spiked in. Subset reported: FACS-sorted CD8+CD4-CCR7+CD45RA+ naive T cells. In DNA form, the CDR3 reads TGTGCCAGCAGAAAAAGCGGGGACTATGGCTACACCTTC. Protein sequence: CASRKSGDYGYTF.